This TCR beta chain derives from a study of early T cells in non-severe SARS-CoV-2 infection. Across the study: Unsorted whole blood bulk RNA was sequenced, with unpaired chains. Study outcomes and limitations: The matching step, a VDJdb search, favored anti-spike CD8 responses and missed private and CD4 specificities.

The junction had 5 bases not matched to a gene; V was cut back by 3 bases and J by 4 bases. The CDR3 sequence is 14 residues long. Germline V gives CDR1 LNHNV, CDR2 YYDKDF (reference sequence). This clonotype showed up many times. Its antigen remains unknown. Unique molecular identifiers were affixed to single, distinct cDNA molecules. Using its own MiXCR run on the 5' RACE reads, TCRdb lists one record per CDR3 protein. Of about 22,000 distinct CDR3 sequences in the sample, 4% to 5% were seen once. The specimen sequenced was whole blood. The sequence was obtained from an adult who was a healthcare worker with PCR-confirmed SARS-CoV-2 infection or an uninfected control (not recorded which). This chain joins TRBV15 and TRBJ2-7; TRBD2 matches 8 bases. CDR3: CATSRERGSYEQYF. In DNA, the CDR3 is TGTGCCACCAGCAGGGAGCGGGGGAGTTACGAGCAGTACTTC. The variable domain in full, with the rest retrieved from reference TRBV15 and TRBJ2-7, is DAMVIQNPRYQVTQFGKPVTLSCSQTLNHNVMYWYQQKSSQAPKLLFHYYDKDFNNEADTPDNFQSRRPNTSFCFLDIRSPGLGDTAMYLCATSRERGSYEQYFGPGTRLTVT.